Following are 29 T cell receptor beta chains from one sample sequenced in a study of T-cell memory formation after mild COVID-19. A single record per CDR3 protein comes from TCRdb applying MiXCR to the 5' RACE reads. Among 250,000 to 400,000 distinct CDR3 sequences listed, around 15% were seen once. Sequencing used PBMCs or a T cell subset sorted from them (not recorded which). Receptors were obtained from a man between 18 and 35 years old who had mild COVID-19 (a few samples of this study predate the infection). Cell type and time point are not known.

The V and J genes are TRBV12-3 or TRBV12-4 and TRBJ2-3; 8 bases line up with TRBD2. CDR3 length equals 14 residues. After removal of 4 bases from V and 10 bases from J, the junction contained 10 bases not matched to a gene. The CDR3 nucleotides read TGTGCCAGCAGTTCCCAGCGGGGGTGGGGCGCGCAGTATTTT. The encoded protein is CASSSQRGWGAQYF.

This clonotype was seen many times. The V call is TRBV7-2, the J call TRBJ2-1; D unresolved. Between the trimmed V and J ends, which lost 1 base and 4 bases, there was a span of 14 bases. The CDR3 spans 16 residues. CDR1 is SGHTA, CDR2 FQGNSA, per germline. The CDR3 is CASSLGPVGPYNEQFF. The CDR3 region has the DNA TGTGCCAGCAGCTTAGGGCCCGTGGGCCCGTACAATGAGCAGTTCTTC.

The V and J genes are TRBV20-1 and TRBJ1-1; TRBD1 aligns across 10 bases. This CDR3 spans 14 amino acids. V gave up 6 bases and J gave up 3 bases; unmatched junction bases: 7. Germline V CDR1 and CDR2: DFQATT, SNEGSKA (reference sequence). This CDR3 is CSAKTGTGDTEAFF. CDR3 DNA: TGCAGTGCGAAGACCGGGACAGGGGACACTGAAGCTTTCTTT.

V gene TRBV11-3 combines with J gene TRBJ2-1, with 7 bases identical to TRBD1. Germline assignment: CDR1 SGHNT and CDR2 YENEEA. This CDR3 has 16 amino acids. V was pared by 5 bases and J by 7 bases, with 14 bases of the junction left unmatched. DNA for the CDR3: TGTGCCAGCAGCACAAAAAGGACAGGAGACACAAATGAGCAGTTCTTC. The encoded protein is CASSTKRTGDTNEQFF.

The chain uses TRBV4-3 and TRBJ1-5; unclear D gene. This CDR3 is built from 13 residues. CDR1 and CDR2 from the germline V gene are LGHNA and YSLEER. V was shortened by 3 bases and J by 2 bases, with 5 bases between the two germline ends. The CDR3 DNA is TGCGCCAGCAGCCATGGCGGCAATCAGCCCCAGCATTTT. Translated, it gives CASSHGGNQPQHF.

This clonotype has only a few counts. The rearrangement joins TRBV20-1 to TRBJ2-2; TRBD2 might be the D (6 bases). CDR1 and CDR2 (germline): DFQATT, SNEGSKA (reference sequence). V lost 6 bases and J lost 4, with 18 bases in between. This CDR3 comprises 15 residues. This chain's CDR3 is CSASVAGSPTGELFF. Here the CDR3 DNA reads TGCAGTGCCAGCGTCGCGGGGTCCCCCACCGGGGAGCTGTTTTTT.

The genes are TRBV6-6 and TRBJ2-2; 7 bases agree with TRBD2. This CDR3 comprises 13 residues. The ends lost 6 bases at V and 7 bases at J; junction bases unmatched: 5. Germline CDR1 and CDR2: MNHNY and SVGAGI (reference sequence). CDR3 nucleotides: TGTGCCAGCAGCAGCGGGACGCTCGGGGAGCTGTTTTTT. Residues: CASSSGTLGELFF.

The gene calls are TRBV9 and TRBJ1-4; no reliable D call. The CDR3 is made up of 16 amino acids. Germline V gene lookup returns CDR1 SGDLS and CDR2 YYNGEE. V was clipped by 0 bases and J by 0 bases, with 9 bases between them. The CDR3 nucleotides read TGTGCCAGCAGCGTAGTGCCAGTGGCAACTAATGAAAAACTGTTTTTT. This translates into CASSVVPVATNEKLFF.

The chain recombines TRBV18 with TRBJ2-1, with 12 bases fitting TRBD2. CDR1 and CDR2 (germline): KGHSH, LQKENI. This CDR3 comprises 17 residues. Germline trimming cut 6 bases from V and 3 bases from J; bases unmatched to any gene: 9. CDR3 sequence (DNA): TGTGCCAGCTCGGCTCGACTAGCGGGGGCCATCTACAATGAGCAGTTCTTC. It translates to CASSARLAGAIYNEQFF.

The chain joins TRBV20-1 to TRBJ2-1, with D hard to call. CDR3 length: 18 amino acids. Trimming removed 2 bases at V and 2 bases at J, with 22 bases between. From germline, CDR1 is DFQATT and CDR2 SNEGSKA (reference sequence). The CDR3 is CSARFRTPGPRTYNEQFF. The CDR3 bases are TGCAGTGCTAGATTCCGTACGCCCGGACCCCGGACCTACAATGAGCAGTTCTTC.

This clonotype was picked up a small number of times. The gene calls are TRBV6-1 and TRBJ2-2; D remains unclear. The CDR3 sequence is 16 residues long. V lost 1 base, J lost 0 bases, and 9 bases lay in between. From germline, CDR1 is MNHNS and CDR2 SASEGT. The CDR3 region has the DNA TGTGCCAGCAGTGAAGGAGGCTACGCGAACACCGGGGAGCTGTTTTTT. Protein sequence: CASSEGGYANTGELFF.

This rearrangement joins TRBV5-1 to TRBJ2-1; no clear D. V lost 3 bases to trimming and J lost 8 bases, with 9 bases between them. CDR1 and CDR2 (germline): SGHRS, YFSETQ. CDR3 size: 12 residues. Here the CDR3 reads CASSSVEYEQFF. In DNA, the CDR3 is TGCGCCAGCAGCTCCGTCGAGTATGAGCAGTTCTTC.

This chain links TRBV7-6 with TRBJ1-1, with 7 bases lining up with TRBD1. The V segment lost 0 bases and the J segment 1 base; nucleotides outside the gene matches: 11. The germline V gene encodes CDR1 SGHVS and CDR2 FNYEAQ. This CDR3 comprises 18 residues. For the CDR3, the DNA is TGTGCCAGCAGCTTAGCCCGGGGCAAGGGGGCACGGAACACTGAAGCTTTCTTT. Translated, it gives CASSLARGKGARNTEAFF.

The chain uses TRBV12-3 or TRBV12-4 and TRBJ2-2; D unresolved. The ends were cut back, 3 bases at V and 2 bases at J, with 7 bases in the middle. This CDR3 spans 14 amino acids. The CDR3 region is CASSFHSNTGELFF. CDR3 bases: TGTGCCAGCAGTTTCCACAGTAACACCGGGGAGCTGTTTTTT.

This clonotype turned up a few times. The V and J genes are TRBV12-3 or TRBV12-4 and TRBJ1-5; D uncertain. The CDR3 contains 13 residues. V lost 8 bases to trimming and J lost 7 bases, with 15 bases between them. The CDR3 sequence is CASSWEVSQPQHF. The CDR3 DNA sequence: TGTGCCAGCTCCTGGGAGGTAAGCCAGCCCCAGCATTTT.

The table lists this clonotype with a few counts. The genes are TRBV10-3 and TRBJ2-1; the match to TRBD2 covers 12 bases. The CDR3 is made up of 16 amino acids. Looked up from germline, CDR1 is ENHRY and CDR2 is SYGVKD. The trim removed 5 bases at V and 2 bases at J, leaving 4 bases unmatched. The CDR3 region has the DNA TGTGCCATCAGTCCTTCTAGCGGGGGGGCCTACAATGAGCAGTTCTTC. Translating it yields CAISPSSGGAYNEQFF.

The sample holds many counts of this clonotype. The chain employs TRBV29-1 and TRBJ2-5, with 9 bases fitting TRBD2. CDR1 is SQVTM and CDR2 is ANQGSEA in the germline V gene. The CDR3 totals 15 residues. The V gene end was trimmed by 3 bases and the J gene end by 2 bases; junction bases not matched to a gene: 7. CDR3 sequence reads: CSVERGGRVQETQYF. DNA for the CDR3: TGCAGCGTTGAGCGGGGGGGCCGGGTACAAGAGACCCAGTACTTC.

The CDR3 protein is CASSLVGASTDTQYF. CDR3 nucleotides: TGTGCCAGCAGTTTAGTGGGGGCTAGCACAGATACGCAGTATTTT. The J gene is TRBJ2-3, the V gene TRBV12-3 or TRBV12-4, with D perhaps TRBD1 (6 bases). Deletions cut 1 base from V and 0 bases from J, with 8 bases between. The CDR3 spans 15 residues.

The chain recombines TRBV5-1 with TRBJ1-1; D is possibly TRBD1 (6 bases). The length of the CDR3 is 15 residues. The V end lost 4 bases, the J end lost 0 bases, and 13 bases lay between the germline ends. Germline CDR1 reads SGHRS; CDR2 reads YFSETQ. The CDR3 loop reads CASSIVDRLNTEAFF. The CDR3 DNA follows: TGCGCCAGCAGCATTGTAGACAGGTTGAACACTGAAGCTTTCTTT.

V gene TRBV3-1 combines with J gene TRBJ2-3, with TRBD1 matching 7 bases. Germline V lookup: CDR1 LGHDT, CDR2 YNNKEL (reference sequence). The CDR3 covers 18 residues. V dropped 4 bases and J dropped 0; count of bases not matched to a gene: 13. In DNA, the CDR3 is TGTGCCAGCAGCCGCGAGTTGAGGGGGCACTTCAGCACAGATACGCAGTATTTT. Its translation: CASSRELRGHFSTDTQYF.

This clonotype showed up many times. The chain employs TRBV6-6 and TRBJ1-6; a possible D gene is TRBD1 (5 bases). CDR1 and CDR2 from the germline V gene are MNHNY and SVGAGI (reference sequence). V gave up 3 bases and J gave up 5 bases, with 17 bases separating them. The CDR3 spans 17 residues. CDR3 nucleotides: TGTGCCAGCAGTTATTTGAGGGTGTCAGGGAATAATTCACCCCTCCACTTT. It codes for CASSYLRVSGNNSPLHF.

This clonotype was found a few times. The chain is built from TRBV6-5 and TRBJ1-4, with D hard to call. Germline CDR1 is MNHEY and CDR2 is SVGAGI. V was trimmed by 3 bases and J by 7 bases, leaving 15 bases between them. This CDR3 region has 15 residues. The CDR3, as DNA: TGTGCCAGCAGTTATGGACTGATGGGGAGTGAAAAACTGTTTTTT. Its protein product is CASSYGLMGSEKLFF.

This clonotype was recorded at least ten times. V and J are TRBV7-2 and TRBJ1-5; maybe TRBD1 (5 bases). This CDR3 comprises 14 residues. With 3 bases removed from V and 4 bases from J, the gap between germline ends came to 10 bases. CDR1 and CDR2 from the germline V gene are SGHTA and FQGNSA. The CDR3 is CASSFATENQPQHF. The CDR3 nucleotides read TGTGCCAGCAGCTTCGCGACAGAAAATCAGCCCCAGCATTTT.

The genes are TRBV6-5 and TRBJ2-5; 7 bases fit TRBD1. The V gene's germline CDR1 is MNHEY and CDR2 SVGAGI. The CDR3 contains 13 residues. Trimming took 8 bases from V and 1 from J; bases not matched to a gene: 4. CDR3 protein: CASGAGGQETQYF. In nucleotides, the CDR3 is TGTGCCAGCGGGGCAGGGGGCCAAGAGACCCAGTACTTC.

The chain employs TRBV20-1 and TRBJ2-3; TRBD2 aligns across 9 bases. The CDR3 is 16 residues long. Unmatched junction bases numbered 10, after V lost 1 base and J lost 5 bases. Germline assignment: CDR1 DFQATT and CDR2 SNEGSKA (reference sequence). The CDR3 sequence: CSARVGGSGGVDTQYF. For the CDR3, the DNA is TGCAGTGCTAGAGTTGGAGGTAGCGGGGGAGTAGATACGCAGTATTTT.

J is TRBJ1-4 and V is TRBV7-9, with D tentatively TRBD1 (5 bases). The germline V and J ends were trimmed by 3 bases and 3 bases, with 11 bases remaining between them. Per the germline V gene, CDR1 is SEHNR and CDR2 is FQNEAQ (reference sequence). The CDR3 is made up of 15 amino acids. CDR3 loop: CASSLPGPANEKLFF. The CDR3 DNA is TGTGCCAGCAGCTTGCCGGGACCGGCTAATGAAAAACTGTTTTTT.

This clonotype has just a few counts. This chain uses TRBV25-1 with TRBJ1-6; D remains ambiguous. In germline, CDR1 is MGHDK, CDR2 SYGVNS. V was clipped by 1 base and J by 10 bases, with 11 bases between them. The CDR3 runs to 14 residues. The CDR3 DNA follows: TGTGCCAGCAGTGAATTCGTTCTGGAGTCACCCCTCCACTTT. Residues: CASSEFVLESPLHF.

The chain joins TRBV12-3 or TRBV12-4 to TRBJ2-7; 14 bases align to TRBD2. The CDR3 has 20 residues. V lost 5 bases, J lost 3 bases, and 18 bases stayed unmatched. CDR3 loop: CASSASRQGLAGAGLYEQYF. CDR3 DNA: TGTGCCAGCAGTGCCTCTCGCCAGGGACTAGCGGGGGCCGGGCTCTACGAGCAGTACTTC.

The chain joins TRBV6-5 to TRBJ1-2; 8 bases fit TRBD1. V was clipped by 4 bases and J by 7 bases; unmatched bases: 5. CDR1 and CDR2 (germline): MNHEY, SVGAGI. This CDR3 is built from 13 residues. The CDR3 DNA sequence: TGTGCCAGCAGTTCGGCAGGGGGCTCTGGCTACACCTTC. It encodes CASSSAGGSGYTF.